The clone carrying this T cell receptor beta chain was observed many times. Antigen unknown. The source of the sample is a study of neurological immune-mediated disorders. The germline CDR1 and CDR2 sequences are SEHNR and FQNEAQ (reference sequence). The CDR3 consists of 13 residues. Germline trimming cut 3 bases from V and 5 bases from J; bases unmatched to any gene: 3. TCRdb re-derived calls from the 5' RACE reads in MiXCR, one entry per CDR3 protein. This sample has 55,000 to 80,000 distinct CDR3 sequences, with approximately 13% found just once. Time point: longitudinal time-point 1 (baseline). Overall study results and limits: Across subjects, expanded clones had no CDR3 amino acid sequences in common, pointing to private repertoires in all groups.

The receptor was derived from a female donor with HTLV-1-associated myelopathy (HAM/TSP). This chain uses TRBV7-9 with TRBJ2-7, with 8 bases matching TRBD1. The sample taken for sequencing was PBMCs. The CDR3 DNA is TGTGCCAGCAGCTTCCCGGACAGGGACGAGCAGTACTTC. The encoded protein is CASSFPDRDEQYF.